This is a list of T cell receptor beta chains from one sample in a study of preoperative IRX-2 immunotherapy in early breast cancer. Produced via immunoSEQ multiplex PCR; TCRdb's table is partial and in-frame only. This table holds 95,000 to 100,000 clones, roughly 89% found once. Sample: tumor tissue, taken after IRX-2 immunotherapy. These receptor sequences come from a human donor with breast cancer. The CDR3 runs from the conserved cysteine through the conserved F or W. The order of the fields is J gene, clone size, V gene, D gene, CDR3 protein, CDR3 DNA. D genes are given only for firm matches. Some rows mark clone size as missing; the rest say once, few, many or name a class of expanded clone.

J: TRBJ1-3; size: once; V: TRBV18; D: .; CDR3: CASSLQGSGNTIYF; DNA: TGTGCCAGCTCATTACAGGGCTCTGGAAACACCATATATTTT
J: TRBJ2-3; size: .; V: TRBV6-8; D: TRBD2; CDR3: CASSWTSGDRGDTQYF; DNA: TGTGCCAGCAGTTGGACTAGCGGGGACCGTGGGGATACGCAGTATTTT
J: TRBJ1-3; size: .; V: TRBV28; D: .; CDR3: CASSLGRRGNTIYF; DNA: TGTGCCAGCAGTTTAGGACGACGGGGGAACACCATATATTTT
J: TRBJ2-7; size: .; V: TRBV6-8; D: TRBD1; CDR3: CASSYSVGRDSFPYEQYF; DNA: TGTGCCAGCAGTTACTCAGTCGGTAGGGACAGCTTCCCCTACGAGCAGTACTTC
J: TRBJ1-5; size: few; V: TRBV4-1; D: TRBD1; CDR3: CASSLDGTGLSNQPQHF; DNA: TGCGCCAGCAGCCTAGATGGGACAGGGTTAAGCAATCAGCCCCAGCATTTT
J: TRBJ1-1; size: .; V: TRBV25-1; D: .; CDR3: CASSDPRQATTEAFF; DNA: TGTGCCAGCAGTGATCCAAGACAGGCAACCACTGAAGCTTTCTTT
J: TRBJ1-2; size: .; V: TRBV6-8; D: .; CDR3: CASSDSPGSYGYTF; DNA: TGTGCCAGCAGTGACTCCCCAGGAAGCTATGGCTACACCTTC
J: TRBJ2-7; size: once; V: TRBV19; D: TRBD2; CDR3: CASTRTSESYEQYF; DNA: TGTGCCAGTACCAGGACTAGCGAGAGTTACGAGCAGTACTTC
J: TRBJ1-2; size: .; V: TRBV14; D: .; CDR3: CASSRGGFSGYTF; DNA: TGTGCCAGCAGCCGGGGGGGTTTCAGTGGCTACACCTTC
J: TRBJ2-5; size: .; V: TRBV5-1; D: TRBD2; CDR3: CASSPSSGGPSSGETQYF; DNA: TGCGCCAGCAGCCCTTCTAGCGGGGGGCCCTCCTCCGGAGAGACCCAGTACTTC
J: TRBJ2-1; size: .; V: TRBV5-1; D: .; CDR3: CASSSRSLVRYNEQFF; DNA: TGCGCCAGCAGCTCCCGTTCCCTAGTGCGCTACAATGAGCAGTTCTTC
J: TRBJ2-7; size: .; V: TRBV19; D: .; CDR3: CASSIYSGETYEQYF; DNA: TGTGCCAGTAGTATTTATTCCGGGGAGACCTACGAGCAGTACTTC
J: TRBJ2-3; size: .; V: TRBV30; D: .; CDR3: CALGVGGTDTQYF; DNA: TGTGCGCTGGGCGTCGGGGGCACAGATACGCAGTATTTT
J: TRBJ1-5; size: .; V: TRBV7-7; D: .; CDR3: CASSLGLVNQPQHF; DNA: TGTGCCAGCAGCTTAGGACTGGTCAATCAGCCCCAGCATTTT
J: TRBJ1-2; size: .; V: TRBV5-1; D: TRBD1; CDR3: CASSLEGTGLYGYTF; DNA: TGCGCCAGCAGCTTGGAAGGGACAGGTCTCTATGGCTACACCTTC
J: TRBJ2-2; size: .; V: TRBV5-1; D: TRBD1; CDR3: CASSLTYGTGTGELFF; DNA: TGCGCCAGCAGCTTGACGTACGGGACAGGCACCGGGGAGCTGTTTTTT
J: TRBJ2-3; size: .; V: TRBV22-1; D: .; CDR3: CASSGTSGRLRTDTQYF; DNA: TGTGCCAGCAGCGGGACTAGCGGGAGACTACGCACAGATACGCAGTATTTT
J: TRBJ2-1; size: .; V: TRBV6-8; D: .; CDR3: CASSNPLGAAEQFF; DNA: TGTGCCAGCAGTAACCCCTTAGGTGCGGCTGAGCAGTTCTTC
J: TRBJ2-7; size: .; V: TRBV7-7; D: .; CDR3: CASSPGTASSYEQYF; DNA: TGTGCCAGCAGCCCTGGGACGGCTAGCTCCTACGAGCAGTACTTC
J: TRBJ1-1; size: .; V: TRBV29-1; D: .; CDR3: CSVESEKGTYGEAFF; DNA: TGCAGCGTTGAATCGGAAAAAGGGACATACGGGGAAGCTTTCTTT
J: TRBJ1-4; size: few; V: TRBV6-8; D: TRBD1; CDR3: CASSRGQNSEKLFF; DNA: TGTGCCAGCAGCCGGGGACAGAATTCGGAAAAACTGTTTTTT
J: TRBJ1-1; size: .; V: TRBV10-1; D: .; CDR3: CASNSGGTEAFF; DNA: TGCGCCAGCAATTCAGGTGGGACTGAAGCTTTCTTT
J: TRBJ1-2; size: .; V: TRBV6-8; D: TRBD1; CDR3: CASSQGANYGYTF; DNA: TGTGCCAGCAGTCAGGGGGCTAACTATGGCTACACCTTC
J: TRBJ2-3; size: .; V: TRBV29-1; D: .; CDR3: CSVEARRSSADTQYF; DNA: TGCAGCGTTGAAGCCCGAAGGAGTAGCGCAGATACGCAGTATTTT
J: TRBJ1-2; size: .; V: TRBV6-8; D: .; CDR3: CASSYGAGSGYTF; DNA: TGTGCCAGCAGTTACGGGGCAGGGTCTGGCTACACCTTC
J: TRBJ1-1; size: once; V: TRBV7-6; D: .; CDR3: CASSLQVKGGNTEAFF; DNA: TGTGCCAGCAGCTTACAGGTAAAAGGTGGGAACACTGAAGCTTTCTTT
J: TRBJ1-4; size: .; V: TRBV7-1; D: TRBD1; CDR3: CASSLGDRNEKLFF; DNA: TGTGCCAGCAGCTTGGGGGACAGGAATGAAAAACTGTTTTTT
J: TRBJ2-5; size: .; V: TRBV9; D: TRBD2; CDR3: CASSVASGSARETQYF; DNA: TGTGCCAGCAGCGTAGCTAGCGGGAGCGCCAGGGAGACCCAGTACTTC
J: TRBJ2-6; size: .; V: TRBV5-1; D: .; CDR3: CASSLGHPSGANVLTF; DNA: TGCGCCAGCAGCTTGGGACACCCCTCTGGGGCCAACGTCCTGACTTTC
J: TRBJ1-2; size: .; V: TRBV29-1; D: .; CDR3: CSKKADIANYGYTF; DNA: TGCAGCAAGAAGGCCGACATAGCTAACTATGGCTACACCTTC
J: TRBJ1-2; size: .; V: TRBV29-1; D: .; CDR3: CSVEDLERLGYTF; DNA: TGCAGCGTTGAAGATCTGGAGCGTCTCGGCTACACCTTC
J: TRBJ1-2; size: .; V: TRBV28; D: .; CDR3: CASLPGGSYGYTF; DNA: TGTGCCAGCCTTCCAGGCGGGTCCTATGGCTACACCTTC
J: TRBJ2-2; size: .; V: TRBV19; D: .; CDR3: CASTRLVGGELFF; DNA: TGTGCCAGTACAAGACTAGTAGGCGGGGAGCTGTTTTTT
J: TRBJ2-6; size: .; V: TRBV19; D: .; CDR3: CASSISGYPSGANVLTF; DNA: TGTGCCAGTAGTATATCGGGATATCCCTCTGGGGCCAACGTCCTGACTTTC
J: TRBJ2-6; size: .; V: TRBV7-1; D: TRBD1; CDR3: CASSPWTGGGSGANVLTF; DNA: TGTGCCAGCAGCCCCTGGACAGGGGGCGGGAGTGGGGCCAACGTCCTGACTTTC
J: TRBJ2-1; size: .; V: TRBV30; D: TRBD1; CDR3: CAWSVGQGADNEQFF; DNA: TGTGCCTGGAGTGTCGGCCAGGGGGCGGACAATGAGCAGTTCTTC
J: TRBJ1-4; size: once; V: TRBV28; D: TRBD1; CDR3: CASRLQGLDEKLFF; DNA: TGTGCCAGCAGGCTACAGGGGTTGGATGAAAAACTGTTTTTT
J: TRBJ1-1; size: .; V: TRBV29-1; D: .; CDR3: CSSGRLLNTEAFF; DNA: TGCAGCTCGGGGAGACTGTTGAACACTGAAGCTTTCTTT
J: TRBJ2-1; size: .; V: TRBV11-3; D: TRBD2; CDR3: CASSSGSSYNEQFF; DNA: TGTGCCAGCAGTAGCGGGAGCTCCTACAATGAGCAGTTCTTC
J: TRBJ1-4; size: .; V: TRBV5-1; D: TRBD1; CDR3: CASSPGQGLNEKLFF; DNA: TGCGCCAGCAGCCCCGGACAGGGCCTTAATGAAAAACTGTTTTTT
J: TRBJ1-3; size: .; V: TRBV6-8; D: .; CDR3: CAISPRDGDSGNTIYF; DNA: TGTGCCATCAGCCCCCGGGACGGGGACTCTGGAAACACCATATATTTT
J: TRBJ2-3; size: .; V: TRBV19; D: TRBD2; CDR3: CASGGGGTDTQYF; DNA: TGTGCCAGCGGCGGGGGGGGCACAGATACGCAGTATTTT
J: TRBJ2-7; size: .; V: TRBV28; D: .; CDR3: CASSYRAGYEQYF; DNA: TGTGCCAGCAGTTACAGGGCTGGCTACGAGCAGTACTTC
J: TRBJ1-3; size: .; V: TRBV5-1; D: TRBD1; CDR3: CASSLDTDRAVGNTIYF; DNA: TGCGCCAGCAGCTTGGATACGGACAGGGCGGTTGGAAACACCATATATTTT
J: TRBJ2-7; size: .; V: TRBV11-3; D: .; CDR3: CASSTVPGPYEQYF; DNA: TGTGCCAGCAGCACGGTTCCGGGTCCATACGAGCAGTACTTC
J: TRBJ1-1; size: .; V: TRBV19; D: .; CDR3: CASTTQDRDGTEAFF; DNA: TGTGCCAGTACCACCCAAGATAGGGACGGAACTGAAGCTTTCTTT
J: TRBJ1-1; size: .; V: TRBV19; D: .; CDR3: CATLTGNTEAFF; DNA: TGTGCCACCCTGACAGGGAACACTGAAGCTTTCTTT
J: TRBJ2-7; size: .; V: TRBV19; D: TRBD2; CDR3: CASSIASGMGNEQYF; DNA: TGTGCCAGTAGTATTGCCAGCGGGATGGGTAACGAGCAGTACTTC
J: TRBJ2-1; size: .; V: TRBV7-4; D: .; CDR3: CASSPLGYNEQFF; DNA: TGTGCCAGCAGCCCACTAGGGTACAATGAGCAGTTCTTC
J: TRBJ2-2; size: .; V: TRBV19; D: .; CDR3: CASSGQNTGELFF; DNA: TGTGCCAGTAGTGGACAGAACACCGGGGAGCTGTTTTTT
J: TRBJ2-1; size: .; V: TRBV6-8; D: .; CDR3: CATYPYRYNEQFF; DNA: TGTGCCACCTACCCTTACAGATACAATGAGCAGTTCTTC
J: TRBJ2-1; size: .; V: TRBV28; D: .; CDR3: CASGGTVRFGQFF; DNA: TGTGCCAGCGGGGGGACAGTTCGGTTTGGGCAGTTCTTC
J: TRBJ2-7; size: once; V: TRBV6-4; D: TRBD1; CDR3: CASSYSGQDSYEQYF; DNA: TGTGCCAGCAGTTACTCTGGACAGGACTCCTACGAGCAGTACTTC
J: TRBJ2-2; size: once; V: TRBV10-1; D: .; CDR3: CASSRDSTGELFF; DNA: TGCGCCAGCAGTCGCGACAGCACCGGGGAGCTGTTTTTT
J: TRBJ1-5; size: few; V: TRBV6-8; D: .; CDR3: CASSVRTALPQHF; DNA: TGTGCCAGCAGTGTACGCACAGCCTTGCCCCAGCATTTT
J: TRBJ1-4; size: .; V: TRBV30; D: .; CDR3: CAWIKGATNEKLFF; DNA: TGTGCCTGGATTAAGGGGGCAACTAATGAAAAACTGTTTTTT
J: TRBJ2-2; size: .; V: TRBV5-1; D: TRBD1; CDR3: CASSPRGQGPGELFF; DNA: TGCGCCAGCAGCCCGAGGGGACAGGGACCCGGGGAGCTGTTTTTT
J: TRBJ2-5; size: many; V: TRBV11-3; D: .; CDR3: CASSLLGADEETQYF; DNA: TGTGCCAGCAGCTTGCTGGGGGCTGACGAAGAGACCCAGTACTTC